This T cell receptor beta chain was obtained from a study of breast tumors, draining lymph nodes, adjacent tissues. This CDR3 is built from 16 residues. Germline V gene lookup returns CDR1 SGHTA and CDR2 FQGNSA. TCRdb processed the multiplex PCR reads anew with MiXCR; each CDR3 protein has one entry. Of around 19,000 distinct CDR3 sequences in the sample, approximately 32% are singletons; the top ten hold 8.5% to 14%. Details on this clonotype: What it recognizes is unknown. At one of its ends the junction is not consistent with the germline gene, which may arise from a read error.

The study's findings and limits: Most tumor T cells seemingly derive from lymph node, then expand in tumor. Compared with basal-like, luminal-like tumors shared significantly more repertoire with nontumor tissue. Tumors had less TCR diversity than lymph nodes, more than nontumor tissue. That most tumor T cells come from lymph nodes remained unproven.

The sample comprised breast tumor tissue. V is TRBV7-2 and J is TRBJ1-6; no firm D call. This clonotype was obtained from a female donor with breast cancer. Some clones in this sample may be carry-over from other donors' samples. In DNA, the CDR3 is TGTGCCAGCAGCTTATCAGCCAGCTCCTATAGTTCACCCCTCCACTTC. It codes for CASSLSASSYSSPLHF. The full variable domain, rest sourced from reference TRBV7-2 and TRBJ1-6, is GAGVSQSPSNKVTEKGKDVELRCDPISGHTALYWYRQSLGQGLEFLIYFQGNSAPDKSGLPSDRFSAERTGGSVSTLTIQRTQQEDSAVYLCASSLSASSYSSPLHFGNGTRLTVT.